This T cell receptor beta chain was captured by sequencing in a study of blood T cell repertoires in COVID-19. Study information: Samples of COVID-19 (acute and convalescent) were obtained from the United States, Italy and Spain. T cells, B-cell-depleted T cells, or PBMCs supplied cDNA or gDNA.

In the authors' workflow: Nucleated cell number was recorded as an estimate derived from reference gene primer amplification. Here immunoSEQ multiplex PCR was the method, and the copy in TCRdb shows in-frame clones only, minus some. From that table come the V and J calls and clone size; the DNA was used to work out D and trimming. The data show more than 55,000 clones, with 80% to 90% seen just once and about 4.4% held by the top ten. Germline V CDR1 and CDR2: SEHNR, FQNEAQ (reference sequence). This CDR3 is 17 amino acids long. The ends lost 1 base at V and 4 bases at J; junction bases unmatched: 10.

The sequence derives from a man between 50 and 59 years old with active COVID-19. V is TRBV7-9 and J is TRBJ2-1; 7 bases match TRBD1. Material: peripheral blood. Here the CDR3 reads CASSLGRSQGVYNEQFF. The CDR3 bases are TGTGCCAGCAGCTTAGGTAGGTCGCAGGGGGTGTACAATGAGCAGTTCTTC. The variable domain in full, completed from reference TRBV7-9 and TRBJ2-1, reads DTGVSQNPRHKITKRGQNVTFRCDPISEHNRLYWYRQTLGQGPEFLTYFQNEAQLEKSRLLSDRFSAERPKGSFSTLEIQRTEQGDSAMYLCASSLGRSQGVYNEQFFGPGTRLTVL.